These 21 T cell receptor beta chains were all obtained from the same sample, sequenced in a study of blood T cell repertoires in COVID-19. Profiling relied on immunoSEQ multiplex PCR, and the TCRdb table lists in-frame clones only, not all of them. The sample consists of 290,000 or so clones, 90% of them appearing once. Sequencing was done on a sample of PBMCs or T cells enriched from blood (not recorded which). These receptors all come from a woman under 30 with acute COVID-19.

V and J are TRBV29-1 and TRBJ2-2; TRBD1 might be the D (6 bases). Germline assignment: CDR1 SQVTM and CDR2 ANQGSEA. The CDR3 length is 16 residues. V was clipped by 0 bases and J by 7 bases, with 18 bases between them. CDR3 nucleotide sequence: TGCAGCGTTGAAGATCCCCGACAGGCGCCGAGCGGGGAGCTGTTTTTT. Residues: CSVEDPRQAPSGELFF.

The genes are TRBV18 and TRBJ2-3, with D tentatively TRBD2 (6 bases). Germline values: CDR1 KGHSH, CDR2 LQKENI. The CDR3 is made up of 14 amino acids. Trimming left V 4 bases short and J 4 bases short, with 12 bases between. CDR3 sequence (DNA): TGTGCCAGCTCACTTGCCGGGGGAGCAGATACGCAGTATTTT. Translation gives CASSLAGGADTQYF.

This clone has only one observation. V gene TRBV2 combines with J gene TRBJ1-1, with D perhaps matching TRBD1 (6 bases). CDR1 and CDR2 from the germline V gene are SNHLY and FYNNEI. This CDR3 contains 13 residues. The V end lost 6 bases, the J end lost 8 bases, and 16 bases lay between the germline ends. The CDR3 DNA reads as TGTGCCAGCAGCAGCGGCGGGGGGGCAGAAGCTTTCTTT. Translation: CASSSGGGAEAFF.

The V gene is TRBV9, the J gene TRBJ1-2, with TRBD1 as a possible D gene (5 bases). CDR3 length: 15 amino acids. In germline, CDR1 is SGDLS, CDR2 YYNGEE. Deletions cut 4 bases from V and 4 bases from J, with 17 bases between. The CDR3 loop reads CASSPLGQGGYGYTF. In nucleotides, the CDR3 is TGTGCCAGCAGCCCCCTAGGGCAGGGAGGCTATGGCTACACCTTC.

The V and J genes are TRBV28 and TRBJ2-5; D perhaps matches TRBD2 (5 bases). V lost 3 bases and J lost 5, with 13 bases in between. This CDR3 has 14 residues. The germline V gene encodes CDR1 MDHEN and CDR2 SYDVKM. CDR3 coding DNA: TGTGCCAGCAGTTTTTCGGGATTTGGGGAGACCCAGTACTTC. As protein: CASSFSGFGETQYF.

The J gene is TRBJ1-5, the V gene TRBV5-6; TRBD1 agrees at 9 bases. After removal of 2 bases from V and 6 bases from J, the junction contained 0 bases not matched to a gene. CDR1 and CDR2 from the germline V gene are SGHDT and YYEEEE. There are 13 residues in the CDR3. DNA for the CDR3: TGTGCCAGCAGCTTACAGGGGGCTCAGCCCCAGCATTTT. The encoded protein is CASSLQGAQPQHF.

This chain connects TRBV7-2 to TRBJ2-1; TRBD2 aligns across 7 bases. There are 15 residues in the CDR3. J was trimmed by 6 bases and V by 5 bases; bases with no gene match: 10. Germline V gene data show CDR1 as SGHTA and CDR2 as FQGNSA. DNA of the CDR3: TGTGCCAGCAGCGGTACCGGGACTACAATCAATGAGCAGTTCTTC. As protein: CASSGTGTTINEQFF.

The chain couples TRBV12-3 or TRBV12-4 to TRBJ1-5, with 7 positions matching TRBD1. The CDR3 runs 13 residues. V gave up 6 bases and J gave up 8 bases; unmatched junction bases: 7. CDR3 nucleotides: TGTGCCAGCAGGCGCGGTACAGGGGAGCCCCAGCATTTT. Encoded protein: CASRRGTGEPQHF.

The rearrangement links TRBV19 to TRBJ2-1; TRBD2 agrees at 10 bases. Germline V gene data show CDR1 as LNHDA and CDR2 as SQIVND (reference sequence). This CDR3 contains 18 residues. V dropped 4 bases and J dropped 0; count of bases not matched to a gene: 9. The CDR3 reads CASSKLLAGFSSYNEQFF. DNA of the CDR3: TGTGCCAGTAGTAAGTTACTAGCGGGGTTTAGCTCCTACAATGAGCAGTTCTTC.

The rearrangement links TRBV30 to TRBJ2-7, with 7 nucleotides matching TRBD1. The CDR3 loop spans 13 amino acids. In germline, CDR1 is GTSNPN, CDR2 SVGIG (reference sequence). V shed 1 base and J 3 bases; nucleotides not matched to a gene: 3. In nucleotides, the CDR3 is TGTGCCTGGAGTGCGGGACAGAACTACGAGCAGTACTTC. Translating gives CAWSAGQNYEQYF.

The chain carries TRBV12-3 or TRBV12-4 and TRBJ2-7; possible D gene TRBD2, 6 bases. The V end was cut by 3 bases, the J end by 6 bases, with 6 bases between. The CDR3 covers 11 residues. The CDR3 loop reads CASSFGGEQYF. CDR3 sequence (DNA): TGTGCCAGCAGTTTCGGGGGCGAGCAGTACTTC.

The V call is TRBV28, the J call TRBJ2-3, with TRBD2 matching 11 bases. This CDR3 spans 15 amino acids. CDR1 and CDR2 from the germline V gene are MDHEN and SYDVKM. V gave up 2 bases and J gave up 3 bases; unmatched junction bases: 1. CDR3 sequence reads: CASSLPSGRTDTQYF. For the CDR3, the DNA is TGTGCCAGCAGTTTACCTAGCGGGAGGACAGATACGCAGTATTTT.

The rearrangement uses TRBV11-3 and TRBJ2-2; no clear D. CDR3 length: 16 residues. V was trimmed by 1 base and J by 5 bases, leaving 14 bases between them. Per the germline V gene, CDR1 is SGHNT and CDR2 is YENEEA. The chain's CDR3 is CASSLASFSSTGELFF. The CDR3 DNA is TGTGCCAGCAGCTTAGCCTCCTTTAGTAGTACCGGGGAGCTGTTTTTT.

The chain combines TRBV5-1 with TRBJ2-5; 7 bases are shared with TRBD1. CDR1 is SGHRS, CDR2 YFSETQ, per germline. The CDR3 has 15 amino acids. The V gene end was trimmed by 0 bases and the J gene end by 1 base; junction bases not matched to a gene: 3. The CDR3 nucleotides are TGCGCCAGCAGCTTGGCCCAGGGGGTCCAAGAGACCCAGTACTTC. Residues: CASSLAQGVQETQYF. The complete variable domain, with remaining parts taken from reference TRBV5-1 and TRBJ2-5, reads KAGVTQTPRYLIKTRGQQVTLSCSPISGHRSVSWYQQTPGQGLQFLFEYFSETQRNKGNFPGRFSGRQFSNSRSEMNVSTLELGDSALYLCASSLAQGVQETQYFGPGTRLLVL.

The chain has TRBV19 and TRBJ1-2, with 7 bases that match TRBD1. This CDR3 has 15 amino acids. Germline V lookup: CDR1 LNHDA, CDR2 SQIVND (reference sequence). With 6 bases clipped from V and 4 bases from J, the junction kept 11 bases outside the gene matches. In nucleotides, the CDR3 is TGTGCCAGTAGCTCCTTCGACAGGGATCTCTATGGCTACACCTTC. Translating gives CASSSFDRDLYGYTF.

This rearrangement joins TRBV28 to TRBJ2-1, with TRBD1 as a possible D gene (6 bases). V lost 4 bases, J lost 7 bases, and 14 bases lay in between. Germline CDR1 reads MDHEN; CDR2 reads SYDVKM. This CDR3 is 14 amino acids long. In nucleotides, the CDR3 is TGTGCCAGCAGTTCACCGACAGGTTGGAATGAGCAGTTCTTC. Translating gives CASSSPTGWNEQFF.

This sequence joins TRBV10-1 and TRBJ1-2; D is unclear. There are 13 residues in the CDR3. Germline CDR1 is WNHNN and CDR2 is SYGVQD (reference sequence). Trimming left V 3 bases short and J 4 bases short, with 9 bases between. CDR3 protein: CASSERRGYGYTF. CDR3 in DNA: TGCGCCAGCAGTGAACGTCGGGGCTATGGCTACACCTTC.

The rearrangement joins TRBV28 to TRBJ1-5, with D possibly being TRBD1 (6 bases). V gave up 5 bases and J gave up 2 bases, with 13 bases separating them. Germline V gives CDR1 MDHEN, CDR2 SYDVKM. The CDR3 consists of 15 residues. The CDR3 loop reads CASSPRQEGNQPQHF. CDR3 DNA sequence: TGTGCCAGCAGTCCCCGACAGGAGGGCAATCAGCCCCAGCATTTT. Full variable domain (missing parts from reference TRBV28 and TRBJ1-5): DVKVTQSSRYLVKRTGEKVFLECVQDMDHENMFWYRQDPGLGLRLIYFSYDVKMKEKGDIPEGYSVSREKKERFSLILESASTNQTSMYLCASSPRQEGNQPQHFGDGTRLSIL.

This clone was seen a single time. The sample holds other DNA sequences that translate to the same CDR3. The CDR3 region has the DNA TGTGCCAGCAGTTCGTATTACGAGCAGTACTTC. Its protein is CASSSYYEQYF. The chain has TRBV28 and TRBJ2-7; D is uncertain. The CDR3 length is 11 residues. CDR1 is MDHEN and CDR2 is SYDVKM in the germline V gene. Trimming pared 4 bases from V and 4 bases from J, leaving 5 bases between.

The genes are TRBV20-1 and TRBJ2-1; 12 positions agree with TRBD2. Trimming cost V 3 bases and J 6 bases; bases outside gene matches: 3. The length of the CDR3 is 14 residues. CDR1 is DFQATT, CDR2 SNEGSKA, per germline (reference sequence). The CDR3 nucleotides read TGCAGTGCTAGTTCGGGACTAGCGGGCAATGAGCAGTTCTTC. Amino acid sequence: CSASSGLAGNEQFF.

The chain uses TRBV6-1 and TRBJ1-4; a possible D gene is TRBD1 (5 bases). V lost 4 bases and J 2 bases, leaving 14 bases between the germline ends. Germline CDR1 MNHNS, CDR2 SASEGT. The CDR3 is 16 residues long. This chain's CDR3 is CASSASEGYTNEKLFF. The CDR3 coding sequence is TGTGCCAGCAGTGCCTCGGAGGGGTACACTAATGAAAAACTGTTTTTT.